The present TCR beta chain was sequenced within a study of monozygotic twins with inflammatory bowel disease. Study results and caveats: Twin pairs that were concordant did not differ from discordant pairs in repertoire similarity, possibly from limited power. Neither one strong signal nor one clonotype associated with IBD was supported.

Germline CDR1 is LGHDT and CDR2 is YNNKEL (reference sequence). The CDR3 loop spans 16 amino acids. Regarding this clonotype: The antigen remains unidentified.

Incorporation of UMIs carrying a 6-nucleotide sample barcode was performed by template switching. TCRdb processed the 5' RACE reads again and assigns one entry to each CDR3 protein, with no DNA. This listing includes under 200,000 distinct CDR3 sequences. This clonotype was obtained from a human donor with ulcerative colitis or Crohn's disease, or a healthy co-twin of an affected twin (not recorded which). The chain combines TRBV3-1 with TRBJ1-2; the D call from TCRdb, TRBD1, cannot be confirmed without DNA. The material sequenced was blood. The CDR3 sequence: CASSTQDRRSNYGYTF.